The 27 T cell receptor beta chains listed next were all sequenced from one sample in a study of blood T cell repertoires in COVID-19. Clones were read by immunoSEQ multiplex PCR, and TCRdb kept only the in-frame ones, dropping some. The repertoire includes 50,000 to 70,000 clones, around 84% of them detected once, and about 7% sits in the top ten. The sample consisted of peripheral blood. Source of these receptors: a man in his forties or fifties with active COVID-19.

This sequence joins TRBV27 and TRBJ2-7, with D maybe TRBD1 (5 bases). Germline V gene lookup returns CDR1 MNHEY and CDR2 SMNVEV (reference sequence). This CDR3 is built from 14 residues. Trimming took off 6 bases at V and 1 base at J, with 13 bases between the two ends. CDR3 in DNA: TGTGCCAGCAGGGGCATAGGGGAATCCTACGAGCAGTACTTC. Translating gives CASRGIGESYEQYF.

V gene TRBV27 combines with J gene TRBJ1-1; D is uncertain. Between the trimmed V and J ends, which lost 0 bases and 2 bases, there was a span of 13 bases. Germline V lookup: CDR1 MNHEY, CDR2 SMNVEV (reference sequence). The CDR3 is 16 residues long. CDR3 protein: CASSLSARSQNTEAFF. CDR3 in DNA: TGTGCCAGCAGTTTATCAGCCCGGAGCCAAAACACTGAAGCTTTCTTT.

The genes are TRBV24-1 and TRBJ1-4; 8 bases line up with TRBD1. The germline gives CDR1 KGHDR, CDR2 SFDVKD. This CDR3 has 17 amino acids. The V gene end was trimmed by 1 base and the J gene end by 8 bases; junction bases not matched to a gene: 11. The CDR3 is CATSDFPHRTGREKLFF. The CDR3 DNA reads TGTGCCACCAGTGATTTTCCCCATCGGACAGGGAGAGAAAAACTGTTTTTT.

This clone was detected once. The J gene is TRBJ1-6, the V gene TRBV7-8, with 7 nucleotides matching TRBD1. The CDR3 covers 16 residues. Germline V gives CDR1 SGHVS, CDR2 FQNEAQ. Germline trimming cut 1 base from V and 7 bases from J; bases unmatched to any gene: 7. The CDR3 bases are TGTGCCAGCAGCTTAGGGAGCAGGGGGATGAATTCACCCCTCCACTTT. Protein: CASSLGSRGMNSPLHF. The complete variable domain, with remaining parts taken from reference TRBV7-8 and TRBJ1-6, reads GAGVSQSPRYKVAKRGQDVALRCDPISGHVSLFWYQQALGQGPEFLTYFQNEAQLDKSGLPSDRFFAERPEGSVSTLKIQRTQQEDSAVYLCASSLGSRGMNSPLHFGNGTRLTVT.

CDR3 sequence: CASRPHPGQGLYGYTF. As DNA, the CDR3 is TGTGCCAGCAGACCCCATCCGGGACAGGGACTGTATGGCTACACCTTC. This rearrangement joins TRBV3-1 (or the pseudogene TRBV3-2) to TRBJ1-2; TRBD1 agrees at 9 bases. Germline loops: CDR1 LGHDT, CDR2 YNNKEL (reference sequence). This CDR3 comprises 16 residues. J was trimmed by 5 bases and V by 6 bases; bases with no gene match: 13.

V usage is TRBV7-6 and J usage is TRBJ2-2, with D tentatively TRBD1 (5 bases). V shed 5 bases and J shed 4 bases, with 17 bases lying between them. Germline values: CDR1 SGHVS, CDR2 FNYEAQ. CDR3 length: 16 residues. As DNA, the CDR3 is TGTGCCAGCAGCCCGAAGGGGATCCCGGGCACCGGGGAGCTGTTTTTT. Translated, it gives CASSPKGIPGTGELFF.

This clone was detected only once. The chain recombines TRBV6-6 with TRBJ1-2; D might be TRBD1 (5 bases). Germline V gene lookup returns CDR1 MNHNY and CDR2 SVGAGI (reference sequence). The length of the CDR3 is 15 residues. V lost 6 bases and J 1 base, leaving 15 bases between the germline ends. In DNA, the CDR3 is TGTGCCAGCAGCCCTCTTGGGGGGTATAACTATGGCTACACCTTC. This encodes CASSPLGGYNYGYTF.

The chain carries TRBV30 and TRBJ2-1; D perhaps matches TRBD2 (6 bases). V was pared by 0 bases and J by 5 bases, with 17 bases between. The CDR3 has 16 amino acids. Looked up from germline, CDR1 is GTSNPN and CDR2 is SVGIG (reference sequence). CDR3 sequence reads: CAWSVWVGGGDNEQFF. The DNA of the CDR3 is TGTGCCTGGAGTGTATGGGTCGGCGGCGGGGACAATGAGCAGTTCTTC. Full variable domain (rest looked up from reference TRBV30 and TRBJ2-1): SQTIHQWPATLVQPVGSPLSLECTVEGTSNPNLYWYRQAAGRGLQLLFYSVGIGQISSEVPQNLSASRPQDRQFILSSKKLLLSDSGFYLCAWSVWVGGGDNEQFFGPGTRLTVL.

V gene TRBV7-8 combines with J gene TRBJ2-1; D may be TRBD2 (5 bases). CDR3 length equals 16 residues. With 2 bases removed from V and 0 bases from J, the gap between germline ends came to 11 bases. The germline V gene has CDR1 SGHVS and CDR2 FQNEAQ. The CDR3 loop is CASSLKRTSSYNEQFF. The CDR3 DNA reads as TGTGCCAGCAGCTTAAAGAGAACTAGCTCCTACAATGAGCAGTTCTTC.

J is TRBJ2-5 and V is TRBV5-4, with a possible D match to TRBD1 (5 bases). V gave up 0 bases and J gave up 1 base, with 10 bases separating them. Germline CDR1 and CDR2: SGHNT and YYREEE (reference sequence). This CDR3 has 15 amino acids. The CDR3 DNA reads TGTGCCAGCAGCTTGGCCTTCAGGGCCCAAGAGACCCAGTACTTC. Translation gives CASSLAFRAQETQYF. The entire variable domain, with the rest obtained from reference TRBV5-4 and TRBJ2-5, is as follows: ETGVTQSPTHLIKTRGQQVTLRCSSQSGHNTVSWYQQALGQGPQFIFQYYREEENGRGNFPPRFSGLQFPNYSSELNVNALELDDSALYLCASSLAFRAQETQYFGPGTRLLVL.

The chain has TRBV6-5 and TRBJ2-3; 10 bases are a match to TRBD2. With 10 bases clipped from V and 0 bases from J, the junction kept 4 bases outside the gene matches. CDR1 is MNHEY and CDR2 is SVGAGI in the germline V gene. The CDR3 is 14 amino acids. CDR3 amino acids: CAIHSGGSTDTQYF. CDR3 nucleotides: TGTGCCATTCATAGCGGGGGGAGCACAGATACGCAGTATTTT.

This CDR3 reads CASSDLVGDHNEQFF. For the CDR3, the DNA is TGCGCCAGCAGTGATTTGGTAGGGGATCACAATGAGCAGTTCTTC. The chain carries TRBV10-2 and TRBJ2-1; tentative D call: TRBD1 (5 bases). V was shortened by 3 bases and J by 5 bases, with 14 bases between the two germline ends. The CDR3 loop spans 15 amino acids. Per germline, CDR1 WSHSY and CDR2 SAAADI.

The chain links TRBV19 to TRBJ2-1, with D perhaps matching TRBD1 (6 bases). This CDR3 spans 14 amino acids. V was cut by 10 bases and J by 1 base, with 14 bases left in between. From germline, CDR1 is LNHDA and CDR2 SQIVND (reference sequence). The CDR3 sequence is CATRWGQSYNEQFF. Written as DNA, the CDR3 is TGTGCCACCAGATGGGGGCAGTCCTACAATGAGCAGTTCTTC.

This clone was recorded once. V gene TRBV12-5 combines with J gene TRBJ2-2; weak D call: TRBD1 (6 bases). The germline V and J ends were trimmed by 6 bases and 6 bases, with 17 bases remaining between them. Germline V lookup: CDR1 LGHNT, CDR2 FRNRAP. CDR3 length: 15 amino acids. For the CDR3, the DNA is TGTGCTAGTGGCACCGGACAGTCCGGCGCCGGGGAGCTGTTTTTT. The encoded protein is CASGTGQSGAGELFF.

Only one count was recorded for this clone. V is TRBV2 and J is TRBJ2-1; D is unclear. Trimming cost V 8 bases and J 6 bases, with 17 bases left between them. The CDR3 sequence is 14 residues long. Germline values: CDR1 SNHLY, CDR2 FYNNEI. Here the CDR3 reads CASGRVLEANEQFF. The CDR3, as DNA: TGTGCCAGCGGTAGAGTTCTAGAGGCCAATGAGCAGTTCTTC. Full variable domain (remainder filled in from reference TRBV2 and TRBJ2-1): EPEVTQTPSHQVTQMGQEVILRCVPISNHLYFYWYRQILGQKVEFLVSFYNNEISEKSEIFDDQFSVERPDGSNFTLKIRSTKLEDSAMYFCASGRVLEANEQFFGPGTRLTVL.

The V call is TRBV18, the J call TRBJ2-3, with D perhaps TRBD2 (5 bases). Germline V lookup: CDR1 KGHSH, CDR2 LQKENI. The V end was cut by 0 bases, the J end by 4 bases, with 11 bases between. The length of the CDR3 is 15 residues. Here the CDR3 reads CASSPPSLAADTQYF. CDR3 DNA sequence: TGTGCCAGCTCACCACCGTCGCTAGCCGCAGATACGCAGTATTTT. Using reference TRBV18 and TRBJ2-3 for the parts outside the CDR3, the full variable domain is NAGVMQNPRHLVRRRGQEARLRCSPMKGHSHVYWYRQLPEEGLKFMVYLQKENIIDESGMPKERFSAEFPKEGPSILRIQQVVRGDSAAYFCASSPPSLAADTQYFGPGTRLTVL.

The rearrangement links TRBV5-5 to TRBJ2-5; no definite D call. CDR3 length equals 14 residues. Germline CDR1 reads SGHKS; CDR2 reads YYEKEE (reference sequence). V was shortened by 2 bases and J by 1 base, with 9 bases between the two germline ends. The CDR3 spells CASSFAGPQETQYF. The CDR3 bases are TGTGCCAGCAGCTTTGCAGGCCCCCAAGAGACCCAGTACTTC. Looking up the rest from reference TRBV5-5 and TRBJ2-5 gives the full variable domain: DAGVTQSPTHLIKTRGQQVTLRCSPISGHKSVSWYQQVLGQGPQFIFQYYEKEERGRGNFPDRFSARQFPNYSSELNVNALLLGDSALYLCASSFAGPQETQYFGPGTRLLVL.

The chain couples TRBV9 to TRBJ1-2; no definite D call. Between the trimmed V and J ends, which lost 0 bases and 4 bases, there was a span of 10 bases. Germline CDR1 and CDR2: SGDLS and YYNGEE. The CDR3 is 14 amino acids. CDR3 loop: CASSVGDTPYGYTF. CDR3 nucleotides: TGTGCCAGCAGCGTAGGTGACACCCCCTATGGCTACACCTTC.

This clone is categorized as medium-sized. The chain recombines TRBV19 with TRBJ1-2; D call uncertain. CDR3 size: 13 residues. The germline V gene has CDR1 LNHDA and CDR2 SQIVND (reference sequence). The V end lost 2 bases, the J end lost 8 bases, and 12 bases lay between the germline ends. CDR3 sequence: CASSILPGNGYTF. The CDR3 bases are TGTGCCAGTAGTATATTACCGGGGAACGGCTACACCTTC.

The rearrangement uses TRBV11-3 and TRBJ2-1, with D perhaps TRBD1 (6 bases). The V gene's germline CDR1 is SGHNT and CDR2 YENEEA. The CDR3 is 13 residues long. V was shortened by 4 bases and J by 5 bases, with 9 bases between the two germline ends. CDR3 loop: CASSSDRNNEQFF. In DNA form, the CDR3 reads TGTGCCAGCAGCTCGGACAGAAACAATGAGCAGTTCTTC.

This rearrangement joins TRBV11-2 to TRBJ1-2; tentatively, D is TRBD1 (5 bases). The CDR3 contains 14 residues. CDR1 and CDR2 (germline): SGHAT, FQNNGV. Trimming shortened V by 0 bases and J by 6 bases, and 11 bases separated the two germline ends. CDR3 bases: TGTGCCAGCAGCTTAGACAGGGTCTGGAATGGCTACACCTTC. Translation gives CASSLDRVWNGYTF.

This clone was seen just once. The chain carries TRBV7-2 and TRBJ2-5; 7 nucleotides line up with TRBD1. The CDR3 runs to 15 residues. CDR1 and CDR2 (germline): SGHTA, FQGNSA. Unmatched junction bases numbered 7, after V lost 5 bases and J lost 1 base. CDR3 loop: CASSPLRGPQETQYF. The CDR3 DNA follows: TGTGCCAGCAGCCCCTTAAGGGGGCCCCAAGAGACCCAGTACTTC. The full variable domain, with the rest looked up from reference TRBV7-2 and TRBJ2-5, is GAGVSQSPSNKVTEKGKDVELRCDPISGHTALYWYRQSLGQGLEFLIYFQGNSAPDKSGLPSDRFSAERTGGSVSTLTIQRTQQEDSAVYLCASSPLRGPQETQYFGPGTRLLVL.

The V and J genes are TRBV6-6 and TRBJ2-5, with TRBD2 matching 7 bases. CDR3 length: 13 residues. The germline CDR1 and CDR2 sequences are MNHNY and SVGAGI (reference sequence). Trimming removed 8 bases from V and 5 bases from J; junction bases left unmatched: 8. CDR3 protein: CASGGGRSETQYF. The CDR3 bases are TGTGCCAGCGGGGGGGGGAGATCGGAGACCCAGTACTTC.

The chain has TRBV4-1 and TRBJ1-4; D is undetermined. The germline gives CDR1 MGHRA, CDR2 YSYEKL. The CDR3 spans 13 residues. V dropped 2 bases and J dropped 7 bases, with 8 bases sitting between them. CDR3 bases: TGCGCCAGCAGCCAATTGGCGGCTGAAAAACTGTTTTTT. This encodes CASSQLAAEKLFF.

The chain carries TRBV6-2 or TRBV6-3 and TRBJ1-5; 7 bases are shared with TRBD1. CDR3 length: 16 amino acids. The J segment lost 3 bases and the V segment lost 4 bases, leaving 9 bases of the junction unmatched. Looked up from germline, CDR1 is MNHEY and CDR2 is SVGEGT. The CDR3 reads CASSFHADRANQPQHF. As DNA, the CDR3 is TGTGCCAGCAGTTTCCACGCCGACAGGGCCAATCAGCCCCAGCATTTT.

This sequence joins TRBV14 and TRBJ2-2; tentative D call: TRBD1 (6 bases). CDR1 SGHDN and CDR2 FVKESK come from the germline V gene. V lost 4 bases, J lost 4 bases, and 13 bases lay in between. The CDR3 loop spans 15 amino acids. The CDR3 is CASSRSRGGTGELFF. The CDR3 DNA reads TGTGCCAGCAGCCGCTCCCGAGGGGGCACCGGGGAGCTGTTTTTT.

The chain couples TRBV29-1 to TRBJ1-2; 8 bases fit TRBD1. This CDR3 is built from 11 residues. In germline, CDR1 is SQVTM, CDR2 ANQGSEA. Trimming cost V 7 bases and J 7 bases; bases outside gene matches: 5. The CDR3 DNA follows: TGCAGCGCAAGGACAGGGACTGGCTACACCTTC. Translated, it gives CSARTGTGYTF.